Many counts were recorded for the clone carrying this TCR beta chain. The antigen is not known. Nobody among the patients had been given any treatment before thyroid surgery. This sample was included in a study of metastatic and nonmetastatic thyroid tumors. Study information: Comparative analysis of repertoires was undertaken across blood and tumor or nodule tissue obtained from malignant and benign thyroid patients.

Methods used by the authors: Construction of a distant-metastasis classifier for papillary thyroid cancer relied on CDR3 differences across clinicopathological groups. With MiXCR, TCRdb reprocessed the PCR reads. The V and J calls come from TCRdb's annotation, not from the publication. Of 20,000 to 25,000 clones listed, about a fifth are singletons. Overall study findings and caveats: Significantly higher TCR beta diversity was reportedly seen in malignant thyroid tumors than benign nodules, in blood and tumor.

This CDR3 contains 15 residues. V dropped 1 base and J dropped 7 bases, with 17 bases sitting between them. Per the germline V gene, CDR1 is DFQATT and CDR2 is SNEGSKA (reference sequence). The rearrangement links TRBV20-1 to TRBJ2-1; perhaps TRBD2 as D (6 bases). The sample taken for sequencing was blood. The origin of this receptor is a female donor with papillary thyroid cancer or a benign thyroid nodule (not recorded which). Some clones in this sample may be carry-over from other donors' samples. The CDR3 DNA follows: TGCAGTGCTAGAGTACGGGGGACGCACGAGAATGAGCAGTTCTTC. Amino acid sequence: CSARVRGTHENEQFF.